This T cell receptor beta chain appears in the sequencing data of a study of blood T cell repertoires in COVID-19. Looking at the study overall: Samples came from the United States, Italy and Spain, spanning acute and convalescent COVID-19.

Data came from immunoSEQ multiplex PCR; TCRdb stores just in-frame clones and leaves some out. The sample contains tens of thousands of clones, around 90% of which appear only once. V was pared by 2 bases and J by 6 bases, with 10 bases between. Looked up from germline, CDR1 is LNHDA and CDR2 is SQIVND (reference sequence). The CDR3 sequence is 13 residues long. This chain joins TRBV19 and TRBJ1-1, with D maybe TRBD1 (6 bases). This TCR derives from a human donor in a cohort sampled during active COVID-19. The sample taken for sequencing was peripheral blood. In DNA form, the CDR3 reads TGTGCCAGTAGTATACACGGACAGCCTGAAGCTTTCTTT. This sequence encodes CASSIHGQPEAFF.